A selection of T cell receptor beta chains follows, all from one sample in a study of glioma-infiltrating T cells after dendritic cell vaccination. TCRdb's table, derived via immunoSEQ multiplex PCR, lists solely in-frame clones and lacks some. The data hold some 100,000 clones, with more than 70% observed a single time. This sample comprised blood, obtained before dendritic cell vaccination. The receptors derive from a human donor with glioblastoma. The CDR3 runs from the conserved cysteine through the conserved F or W. Each record gives: J gene, CDR3 length, clone size, D gene, V gene, CDR3 protein, CDR3 DNA. The D gene is left open where the match is weak. A row's size may be missing; if present it is once, few, many or a size class.

j_call: TRBJ1-2
cdr3_length: 15
clone_size: .
d_call: .
v_call: TRBV5-1
cdr3_aa: CASSLGRNVNYGYTF
cdr3_nt: TGTGCCAGCAGCTTGGGTAGAAACGTAAACTATGGCTACACCTTC

j_call: TRBJ1-4
cdr3_length: 14
clone_size: .
d_call: .
v_call: TRBV6-1
cdr3_aa: CASSTDITNEKLFF
cdr3_nt: TGTGCCAGCAGTACAGACATAACTAATGAAAAACTGTTTTTT

j_call: TRBJ2-7
cdr3_length: 14
clone_size: .
d_call: TRBD2
v_call: TRBV2
cdr3_aa: CASSSPTSAYEQYF
cdr3_nt: TGTGCCAGCAGTTCGCCGACTAGCGCCTACGAGCAGTACTTC

j_call: TRBJ2-5
cdr3_length: 18
clone_size: once
d_call: TRBD2
v_call: TRBV18
cdr3_aa: CASSPGLAGGPKQETQYF
cdr3_nt: TGTGCCAGCTCACCGGGACTAGCGGGAGGGCCGAAACAAGAGACCCAGTACTTC

j_call: TRBJ1-2
cdr3_length: 12
clone_size: once
d_call: .
v_call: TRBV7-2
cdr3_aa: CASSLFPSGYTF
cdr3_nt: TGTGCCAGCAGCTTATTCCCTAGTGGCTACACCTTC

j_call: TRBJ2-3
cdr3_length: 15
clone_size: .
d_call: .
v_call: TRBV5-5
cdr3_aa: CASSFEGLGTDTQYF
cdr3_nt: TGTGCCAGCAGCTTTGAGGGACTCGGCACAGATACGCAGTATTTT

j_call: TRBJ2-7
cdr3_length: 14
clone_size: few
d_call: TRBD2
v_call: TRBV6-6
cdr3_aa: CASSSGLAGAEQYF
cdr3_nt: TGTGCCAGCAGTTCCGGACTAGCGGGAGCCGAGCAGTACTTC

j_call: TRBJ2-3
cdr3_length: 11
clone_size: .
d_call: .
v_call: TRBV20-1
cdr3_aa: CSLSRGDTQYF
cdr3_nt: TGCAGCTTATCTAGGGGGGATACGCAGTATTTT

j_call: TRBJ2-5
cdr3_length: 16
clone_size: .
d_call: TRBD2
v_call: TRBV5-3
cdr3_aa: CARSPPGTKRQETQYF
cdr3_nt: TGTGCCAGAAGCCCCCCCGGGACTAAACGGCAGGAGACCCAGTACTTC

j_call: TRBJ2-1
cdr3_length: 15
clone_size: .
d_call: .
v_call: TRBV28
cdr3_aa: CASSARTGSYNEQFF
cdr3_nt: TGTGCCAGCAGTGCGAGGACTGGCTCCTACAATGAGCAGTTCTTC

j_call: TRBJ1-1
cdr3_length: 15
clone_size: .
d_call: .
v_call: TRBV6-6
cdr3_aa: CASSPLKGEGTEAFF
cdr3_nt: TGTGCCAGCAGCCCCTTGAAGGGAGAAGGAACTGAAGCTTTCTTT

j_call: TRBJ1-5
cdr3_length: 16
clone_size: .
d_call: .
v_call: TRBV15
cdr3_aa: CATSRDSGREGQPQHF
cdr3_nt: TGTGCCACCAGCAGAGATAGCGGCAGGGAGGGTCAGCCCCAGCATTTT

j_call: TRBJ1-3
cdr3_length: 15
clone_size: .
d_call: TRBD1
v_call: TRBV6-5
cdr3_aa: CASSSTGVLGNTIYF
cdr3_nt: TGTGCCAGCAGTTCCACAGGGGTATTAGGAAACACCATATATTTT

j_call: TRBJ1-2
cdr3_length: 13
clone_size: .
d_call: .
v_call: TRBV7-2
cdr3_aa: CASSSRHYYGYTF
cdr3_nt: TGTGCCAGCAGCTCCCGACATTACTATGGCTACACCTTC

j_call: TRBJ1-1
cdr3_length: 13
clone_size: .
d_call: .
v_call: TRBV11-3
cdr3_aa: CASEGEGNTEAFF
cdr3_nt: TGTGCCAGCGAGGGGGAGGGAAACACTGAAGCTTTCTTT

j_call: TRBJ2-3
cdr3_length: 14
clone_size: few
d_call: TRBD1
v_call: TRBV4-2
cdr3_aa: CASSQVSGTGEQYF
cdr3_nt: TGTGCCAGCAGCCAAGTCAGCGGGACAGGGGAGCAGTATTTT

j_call: TRBJ2-3
cdr3_length: 16
clone_size: .
d_call: .
v_call: TRBV7-9
cdr3_aa: CASSLGYGAREDTQYF
cdr3_nt: TGTGCCAGCAGCTTAGGTTATGGGGCGCGAGAAGATACGCAGTATTTT

j_call: TRBJ2-1
cdr3_length: 16
clone_size: .
d_call: .
v_call: TRBV2
cdr3_aa: CASIKGHQGGYNEQFF
cdr3_nt: TGTGCCAGCATTAAGGGACATCAAGGGGGATACAATGAGCAGTTCTTC

j_call: TRBJ2-7
cdr3_length: 13
clone_size: .
d_call: TRBD2
v_call: TRBV5-5
cdr3_aa: CASSPRGEKGQYF
cdr3_nt: TGTGCCAGCAGCCCCCGGGGGGAAAAGGGGCAGTACTTC

j_call: TRBJ1-3
cdr3_length: 15
clone_size: .
d_call: TRBD1
v_call: TRBV27
cdr3_aa: CASSFGQGAGNTIYF
cdr3_nt: TGTGCCAGCAGTTTCGGACAGGGGGCTGGAAACACCATATATTTT

j_call: TRBJ2-7
cdr3_length: 12
clone_size: few
d_call: .
v_call: TRBV5-1
cdr3_aa: CASSFRGYEQYF
cdr3_nt: TGCGCCAGCAGCTTCAGGGGTTACGAGCAGTACTTC

j_call: TRBJ1-2
cdr3_length: 15
clone_size: once
d_call: .
v_call: TRBV6-5
cdr3_aa: CASSPFLGQVYGYTF
cdr3_nt: TGTGCCAGCAGTCCATTTTTAGGACAAGTCTATGGCTACACCTTC

j_call: TRBJ2-7
cdr3_length: 11
clone_size: .
d_call: TRBD1
v_call: TRBV5-1
cdr3_aa: CASSLGDRKYF
cdr3_nt: TGCGCCAGCAGCTTGGGGGACAGAAAGTACTTC

j_call: TRBJ2-7
cdr3_length: 13
clone_size: .
d_call: .
v_call: TRBV6-1
cdr3_aa: CASSVARDYEQYF
cdr3_nt: TGTGCCAGCAGTGTGGCACGGGACTACGAGCAGTACTTC

j_call: TRBJ2-1
cdr3_length: 16
clone_size: .
d_call: TRBD2
v_call: TRBV9
cdr3_aa: CASSAGISGKYNEQFF
cdr3_nt: TGTGCCAGCAGCGCCGGGATTAGCGGGAAGTACAATGAGCAGTTCTTC

j_call: TRBJ2-1
cdr3_length: 11
clone_size: once
d_call: .
v_call: TRBV5-6
cdr3_aa: CASSSYNEQFF
cdr3_nt: TGTGCCAGCAGCTCGTACAATGAGCAGTTCTTC

j_call: TRBJ2-3
cdr3_length: 13
clone_size: .
d_call: .
v_call: TRBV2
cdr3_aa: CASSPPFTDTQYF
cdr3_nt: TGTGCCAGCAGCCCCCCTTTCACAGATACGCAGTATTTT

j_call: TRBJ2-2
cdr3_length: 15
clone_size: .
d_call: .
v_call: TRBV6-5
cdr3_aa: CASSYSRRGTGELFF
cdr3_nt: TGTGCCAGCAGTTACTCGAGAAGGGGCACCGGGGAGCTGTTTTTT